These T cell receptor beta chains were read from a single sample in a study of T-cell memory formation after mild COVID-19. TCRdb re-analysed the 5' RACE reads in MiXCR, keeping a single row per CDR3 protein. The table records approximately 260,000 distinct CDR3 sequences, about 17% of them present only once. Specimen: PBMCs or a T cell subset sorted from them (not recorded which). The receptor set was obtained from a man between 18 and 35 years old who had mild COVID-19 (a few samples of this study predate the infection). Cell type and time point are not known. The CDR3 runs from the conserved cysteine through the conserved F or W. The D gene is left open where the match is weak. Size is stated for part of the rows, as once, few or many counts, or as a class when the clone is expanded.

d_call,clone_size,v_call,j_call,cdr3_aa,cdr3_nt
-,-,TRBV7-9,TRBJ1-2,CASSLAGGPIYGYTF,TGTGCCAGCAGCTTAGCGGGCGGGCCGATCTATGGCTACACCTTC
-,once,TRBV7-2,TRBJ2-2,CASSWIQTTGELFF,TGTGCCAGCAGCTGGATCCAGACCACCGGGGAGCTGTTTTTT
TRBD2,-,TRBV5-6,TRBJ2-3,CASSLKASGDTDTQYF,TGTGCCAGCAGCTTGAAGGCTAGCGGGGACACAGATACGCAGTATTTT
TRBD1,many,TRBV2,TRBJ1-6,CASRDRASSYNSPLHF,TGTGCCAGCAGGGACAGGGCCAGCTCCTATAATTCACCCCTCCACTTT
-,few,TRBV12-3/TRBV12-4,TRBJ2-1,CASSWGLLRGPYNEQFF,TGTGCCAGCAGTTGGGGTCTTTTGCGGGGGCCCTACAATGAGCAGTTCTTC
-,-,TRBV5-1,TRBJ2-3,CASSLAGAIDTQYF,TGCGCCAGCAGCTTGGCGGGGGCCATAGATACGCAGTATTTT
TRBD2,few,TRBV6-1,TRBJ2-5,CASGKRGGETQYF,TGTGCCAGCGGCAAGCGGGGGGGAGAGACCCAGTACTTC
-,-,TRBV6-9,TRBJ1-1,CASSYSAWGTEAFF,TGTGCCAGCAGTTATTCGGCCTGGGGGACTGAAGCTTTCTTT
TRBD2,-,TRBV20-1,TRBJ2-3,CSAKSAGGADTQYF,TGCAGTGCTAAGTCGGCGGGGGGCGCAGATACGCAGTATTTT
-,-,TRBV9,TRBJ1-6,CASSVAQSPLHF,TGTGCCAGCAGCGTAGCTCAGTCACCCCTCCACTTT
TRBD1,-,TRBV7-9,TRBJ1-1,CASNHRGRGTEAFF,TGTGCCAGCAACCACAGGGGGCGAGGCACTGAAGCTTTCTTT
TRBD2,many,TRBV14,TRBJ2-7,CASSRTSAHEQYF,TGTGCCAGCAGCCGGACTAGCGCCCACGAGCAGTACTTC
-,few,TRBV10-2,TRBJ1-6,CASSEWTIKALHF,TGCGCCAGCAGTGAGTGGACAATCAAAGCCCTCCACTTT
-,-,TRBV4-1,TRBJ1-4,CASSQAGDLEKLFF,TGCGCCAGCAGCCAAGCGGGCGACCTTGAAAAACTGTTTTTT
-,-,TRBV6-2/TRBV6-3,TRBJ2-1,CASSQHRGPFSYNEQFF,TGTGCCAGCAGTCAACACCGGGGGCCGTTCTCCTACAATGAGCAGTTCTTC
-,-,TRBV5-1,TRBJ2-2,CASSGWGTGELFF,TGCGCCAGCAGCGGATGGGGTACCGGGGAGCTGTTTTTT
TRBD2,-,TRBV20-1,TRBJ2-1,CSARPTSGGANEQFF,TGCAGTGCTAGACCGACTAGCGGGGGGGCGAATGAGCAGTTCTTC
-,many,TRBV5-1,TRBJ1-1,CASSLTQGINTEAFF,TGCGCCAGCAGCTTGACCCAGGGGATTAACACTGAAGCTTTCTTT
TRBD2,many,TRBV7-2,TRBJ2-3,CASSLGGGRADTQYF,TGTGCCAGCAGCTTAGGCGGGGGGCGCGCAGATACGCAGTATTTT
-,-,TRBV6-1,TRBJ1-2,CASSDRADITYGYTF,TGTGCCAGCAGTGACAGGGCGGATATTACCTATGGCTACACCTTC
TRBD2,-,TRBV25-1,TRBJ2-3,CASRGLAGDTQYF,TGTGCCAGCAGGGGACTAGCGGGAGATACGCAGTATTTT
TRBD1,-,TRBV24-1,TRBJ2-5,CATSAGGTGEETQYF,TGTGCCACCAGTGCCGGAGGGACAGGGGAAGAGACCCAGTACTTC
-,-,TRBV5-1,TRBJ1-2,CASSRTFRGRGYGYTF,TGCGCCAGCAGCCGGACTTTTAGGGGACGGGGCTATGGCTACACCTTC
TRBD1,-,TRBV5-1,TRBJ2-3,CASSDRGSSTDTQYF,TGCGCCAGCAGCGACAGGGGAAGTAGCACAGATACGCAGTATTTT
-,-,TRBV21-1,TRBJ2-3,CASSIVAGVSTDTQYF,TGTGCCAGCAGCATAGTAGCGGGGGTTAGCACAGATACGCAGTATTTT
-,-,TRBV12-3/TRBV12-4,TRBJ2-3,CASSPRTASGTDTQYF,TGTGCCAGCAGCCCCCGGACGGCTAGCGGCACAGATACGCAGTATTTT
TRBD1,few,TRBV12-3/TRBV12-4,TRBJ2-5,CASRYRGPETQYF,TGTGCCAGCAGGTACAGGGGGCCGGAGACCCAGTACTTC
-,few,TRBV7-9,TRBJ1-5,CASSLSNSNQPQHF,TGTGCCAGCAGCTTATCCAATAGCAATCAGCCCCAGCATTTT
TRBD2,-,TRBV5-1,TRBJ2-3,CASSGGLAGGQADTQYF,TGCGCCAGCAGCGGTGGACTAGCGGGGGGGCAAGCAGATACGCAGTATTTT
-,few,TRBV11-3,TRBJ2-2,CASSLGAHLGAGELFF,TGTGCCAGCAGCTTGGGTGCCCACCTCGGCGCCGGGGAGCTGTTTTTT
-,few,TRBV7-2,TRBJ1-5,CASSLVSANQPQHF,TGTGCCAGCAGCTTAGTTTCGGCGAATCAGCCCCAGCATTTT
-,-,TRBV4-1,TRBJ2-4,CASGSYRVSTQNIQYF,TGCGCCAGCGGATCTTACAGGGTTTCTACCCAAAACATTCAGTACTTC
-,few,TRBV5-4,TRBJ2-1,CASSYGPGINEQFF,TGTGCCAGCAGCTACGGACCAGGGATCAATGAGCAGTTCTTC
-,few,TRBV12-3/TRBV12-4,TRBJ1-6,CASSLYRVHSPLHF,TGTGCCAGCAGTTTATACAGGGTGCATTCACCCCTCCACTTT
-,-,TRBV5-1,TRBJ1-1,CASSLSAGEWAEAFF,TGCGCCAGCAGCTTGTCAGCAGGGGAATGGGCTGAAGCTTTCTTT
-,few,TRBV6-5,TRBJ2-7,CASSPRTGIFYEQYF,TGTGCCAGCAGTCCCAGGACTGGGATATTCTACGAGCAGTACTTC
-,few,TRBV5-1,TRBJ1-1,CASSLMGGVNTEAFF,TGCGCCAGCAGCTTGATGGGGGGGGTGAACACTGAAGCTTTCTTT
-,few,TRBV5-6,TRBJ2-1,CASSLVVGWGEQFF,TGTGCCAGCAGCTTGGTGGTCGGTTGGGGGGAGCAGTTCTTC
TRBD2,-,TRBV7-7,TRBJ2-7,CASSLAGLSSYEQYF,TGTGCCAGCAGTCTAGCGGGCCTCAGCTCCTACGAGCAGTACTTC
-,once,TRBV2,TRBJ1-5,CAIWGGFSNQPQHF,TGTGCCATCTGGGGGGGGTTCAGCAATCAGCCCCAGCATTTT
-,-,TRBV7-2,TRBJ1-5,CASSLARQQPQHF,TGTGCCAGCAGCTTAGCGCGGCAGCAGCCCCAGCATTTT
-,many,TRBV2,TRBJ2-3,CASNGWGSSTDTQYF,TGTGCCAGCAATGGTTGGGGGTCTAGCACAGATACGCAGTATTTT
TRBD1,few,TRBV30,TRBJ1-6,CAWRYGTDNSPLHF,TGTGCCTGGAGGTATGGGACAGACAATTCACCCCTCCACTTT
-,-,TRBV19,TRBJ2-2,CASSMSEDTDYTGELFF,TGTGCCAGTAGTATGTCCGAGGACACCGATTACACCGGGGAGCTGTTTTTT
TRBD1,few,TRBV5-1,TRBJ2-7,CASSLDGGTGPYEQYF,TGCGCCAGCAGCTTGGATGGTGGGACAGGACCTTACGAGCAGTACTTC
TRBD1,-,TRBV5-1,TRBJ2-5,CASRSGTGQLVQETQYF,TGCGCCAGCAGGTCCGGGACAGGGCAGCTCGTACAAGAGACCCAGTACTTC
-,-,TRBV5-1,TRBJ1-4,CASSMGSHNEKLFF,TGCGCCAGCAGCATGGGCTCCCATAATGAAAAACTGTTTTTT
TRBD2,-,TRBV9,TRBJ2-1,CASSAGPRTSSNEQFF,TGTGCCAGCAGCGCCGGACCCCGGACTAGCTCCAATGAGCAGTTCTTC